Shown below are 15 T cell receptor beta chains from a single sample sequenced in a study of cytomegalovirus exposure and HLA in healthy donors. Amplification used 60 Vbeta primers and 13 Jbeta primers. The data were produced by immunoSEQ multiplex PCR, yet TCRdb's version contains in-frame clones alone and is incomplete. This sample yields 150,000 to 200,000 clones, of which 65% to 70% are seen a single time; 8% to 13% belongs to the top ten. Material for sequencing was PBMCs. These receptors all come from a man aged 30 to 45 in good health and CMV-seropositive.

This clone was seen a single time. The J gene is TRBJ1-1, the V gene TRBV19; no firm D call. In germline, CDR1 is LNHDA, CDR2 SQIVND (reference sequence). This CDR3 region has 15 residues. V was pared by 6 bases and J by 0 bases, with 14 bases between. The CDR3 region is CASRTLEVMNTEAFF. The DNA for the CDR3 is TGTGCCAGTAGAACGCTGGAGGTGATGAACACTGAAGCTTTCTTT.

The chain combines TRBV27 with TRBJ2-1; 13 bases align to TRBD2. This CDR3 has 14 amino acids. Germline lookup yields CDR1 MNHEY and CDR2 SMNVEV (reference sequence). J was trimmed by 9 bases and V by 5 bases; bases with no gene match: 4. CDR3 residues: CASSTSGRASEQFF. The CDR3 DNA follows: TGTGCCAGCAGTACTAGCGGGAGGGCCTCTGAGCAGTTCTTC.

This sequence joins TRBV4-1 and TRBJ2-1; TRBD2 aligns across 8 bases. The J segment lost 4 bases and the V segment lost 3 bases, leaving 14 bases of the junction unmatched. The CDR3 spans 18 residues. Germline CDR1 is MGHRA and CDR2 is YSYEKL. The CDR3 bases are TGCGCCAGCAGCCACATTGGGGTGGCGGGAGGCGTATACAATGAGCAGTTCTTC. Its protein is CASSHIGVAGGVYNEQFF.

This chain uses TRBV29-1 with TRBJ2-7; D perhaps matches TRBD1 (5 bases). The CDR3 is made up of 11 amino acids. V was cut by 2 bases and J by 6 bases, with 8 bases left in between. Germline CDR1 and CDR2: SQVTM and ANQGSEA. The CDR3 coding sequence is TGCAGCGTTGAACAGGGAACCGAGCAGTACTTC. Translation gives CSVEQGTEQYF.

The J gene is TRBJ1-4, the V gene TRBV29-1, with 7 bases lining up with TRBD1. Germline V gene sequence: CDR1 SQVTM, CDR2 ANQGSEA. The ends lost 0 bases at V and 7 bases at J; junction bases unmatched: 8. The CDR3 has 15 residues. CDR3 sequence (DNA): TGCAGCGTTGAAGATGATAGGGGGCGTTTTGAAAAACTGTTTTTT. Translation: CSVEDDRGRFEKLFF.

The chain joins TRBV28 to TRBJ2-1, with a possible D match to TRBD1 (6 bases). With 7 bases removed from V and 0 bases from J, the gap between germline ends came to 10 bases. Germline CDR1 MDHEN, CDR2 SYDVKM. The length of the CDR3 is 14 residues. CDR3: CASTRDNSYNEQFF. Here the CDR3 DNA reads TGTGCCAGCACCCGGGACAACTCCTACAATGAGCAGTTCTTC.

The J gene is TRBJ2-1, the V gene TRBV19; 8 bases are shared with TRBD2. The CDR3 spans 17 residues. Trimming cost V 6 bases and J 0 bases; bases outside gene matches: 10. Germline values: CDR1 LNHDA, CDR2 SQIVND (reference sequence). CDR3 in DNA: TGTGCCAGTAGGTTTATAGCGGGGACCGACTCCTACAATGAGCAGTTCTTC. It yields the protein CASRFIAGTDSYNEQFF.

CDR3: CASSTGDTQYF. CDR3 DNA sequence: TGTGCCAGCAGCACAGGCGATACGCAGTATTTT. This chain links TRBV5-6 with TRBJ2-3, with a weak D call TRBD1 (5 bases). The CDR3 has 11 amino acids. Germline lookup yields CDR1 SGHDT and CDR2 YYEEEE. V lost 4 bases and J 6 bases, leaving 6 bases between the germline ends.

The chain recombines TRBV19 with TRBJ1-2; 8 positions agree with TRBD1. CDR1 and CDR2 from the germline V gene are LNHDA and SQIVND (reference sequence). After removal of 4 bases from V and 2 bases from J, the junction contained 12 bases not matched to a gene. The CDR3 has 17 amino acids. In DNA form, the CDR3 reads TGTGCCAGTAGTACCACCGGGACAGGCGTTACCAACTATGGCTACACCTTC. Translating it yields CASSTTGTGVTNYGYTF. Filled out from reference TRBV19 and TRBJ1-2, the complete variable domain reads DGGITQSPKYLFRKEGQNVTLSCEQNLNHDAMYWYRQDPGQGLRLIYYSQIVNDFQKGDIAEGYSVSREKKESFPLTVTSAQKNPTAFYLCASSTTGTGVTNYGYTFGSGTRLTVV.

The chain uses TRBV10-3 and TRBJ1-1; D unclear. Per the germline V gene, CDR1 is ENHRY and CDR2 is SYGVKD. Between the trimmed V and J ends, which lost 9 bases and 1 base, there was a span of 9 bases. The CDR3 is 12 amino acids. The CDR3 coding sequence is TGTGCCATGAGTCGAGAGAACACTGAAGCTTTCTTT. Translation: CAMSRENTEAFF.

The chain links TRBV27 to TRBJ2-2, with 12 bases identical to TRBD1. V was pared by 3 bases and J by 7 bases, with 3 bases of the junction left unmatched. The CDR3 length is 15 residues. Per germline, CDR1 MNHEY and CDR2 SMNVEV (reference sequence). The CDR3 DNA reads as TGTGCCAGCAGTTTGGGACAGGGGGCGATCGGGGAGCTGTTTTTT. This sequence encodes CASSLGQGAIGELFF.

This clone was detected only a few times. Additional DNA sequences in this sample encode the identical CDR3. The chain uses TRBV5-6 and TRBJ1-1; TRBD1 matches 8 bases. This CDR3 contains 14 residues. V shed 3 bases and J 2 bases; nucleotides not matched to a gene: 3. Germline CDR1 SGHDT, CDR2 YYEEEE. CDR3 residues: CASSSTGVNTEAFF. In DNA, the CDR3 is TGTGCCAGCAGCTCGACAGGGGTAAACACTGAAGCTTTCTTT.

This clone was counted once. V gene TRBV9 combines with J gene TRBJ1-3, with 8 bases that match TRBD1. Germline-derived CDR1 and CDR2 are SGDLS and YYNGEE. The CDR3 totals 18 residues. Trimming cost V 1 base and J 0 bases; bases outside gene matches: 9. DNA of the CDR3: TGTGCCAGCAGCGTATTCGGGACAGGCCAAATCTCTGGAAACACCATATATTTT. Protein sequence: CASSVFGTGQISGNTIYF.

The genes are TRBV7-9 and TRBJ1-1; 8 bases map to TRBD1. Germline V gene sequence: CDR1 SEHNR, CDR2 FQNEAQ (reference sequence). V gave up 5 bases and J gave up 4 bases; unmatched junction bases: 6. The CDR3 covers 14 residues. The CDR3 is CASSVGQGITEAFF. CDR3 nucleotides: TGTGCCAGCAGCGTCGGACAGGGTATCACTGAAGCTTTCTTT.

V usage is TRBV28 and J usage is TRBJ1-2; D unclear. This CDR3 region has 11 residues. Trimming cost V 7 bases and J 4 bases, with 7 bases left between them. Germline CDR1 and CDR2: MDHEN and SYDVKM. For the CDR3, the DNA is TGTGCCAGCAACTCGGGCTATGGCTACACCTTC. Protein: CASNSGYGYTF.